Following are 7 T cell receptor beta chains from one sample sequenced in a study of long-term antiretroviral therapy in people with HIV (dated by TCRdb to between 2022 and 2023). The immunoSEQ hsTCRB v3.0 assay was used at survey level resolution for TRB variable region sequencing. As stored in TCRdb, this immuneACCESS dataset retains in-frame rearrangements with V and J assigned. A fraction of the clones does not appear; measured against another copy, unresolved V genes explain less than half of the discrepancy, and the remainder lacks a known reason. The sample table holds around 16,000 clones, of which roughly 90% were seen once. More than 10% of the sample is taken by the ten largest. Sample: unsorted PBMCs, taken 0.7 years before starting antiretroviral therapy. Receptors originate from a man between 45 and 60 years old with HIV.

The rearrangement joins TRBV18 to TRBJ1-1, with D tentatively TRBD1 (5 bases). This CDR3 comprises 15 residues. V was trimmed by 0 bases and J by 2 bases, leaving 10 bases between them. Looked up from germline, CDR1 is KGHSH and CDR2 is LQKENI. The CDR3 bases are TGTGCCAGCTCACCACCAGGAGGGACTAACACTGAAGCTTTCTTT. This encodes CASSPPGGTNTEAFF.

This clone showed up just once. The rearrangement joins TRBV30 to TRBJ2-1, with D unresolved. The CDR3 contains 11 residues. V was clipped by 3 bases and J by 4 bases, with 4 bases between them. Germline loops: CDR1 GTSNPN, CDR2 SVGIG (reference sequence). In nucleotides, the CDR3 is TGTGCCTGGAGGGCGTACAATGAGCAGTTCTTC. It specifies CAWRAYNEQFF.

CDR3 loop: CASSVGVGGTYEQYF. For the CDR3, the DNA is TGTGCCAGCAGCGTAGGAGTGGGGGGAACCTACGAGCAGTACTTC. This chain uses TRBV9 with TRBJ2-7; D might be TRBD2 (6 bases). Germline CDR1 is SGDLS and CDR2 is YYNGEE. The V end was cut by 0 bases, the J end by 2 bases, with 12 bases between. CDR3 length equals 15 residues.

The chain has TRBV6-1 and TRBJ1-2; tentatively, D is TRBD1 (6 bases). The V gene's germline CDR1 is MNHNS and CDR2 SASEGT. Trimming removed 4 bases from V and 1 base from J, with 10 bases in between. The length of the CDR3 is 14 residues. Here the CDR3 DNA reads TGTGCCAGCAGTGTCCGACAGGATAACTATGGCTACACCTTC. Translation: CASSVRQDNYGYTF.

This chain uses TRBV5-4 with TRBJ1-4; 10 bases are shared with TRBD1. CDR1 is SGHNT and CDR2 is YYREEE in the germline V gene (reference sequence). Trimming took 3 bases from V and 6 from J; bases not matched to a gene: 5. The CDR3 covers 15 residues. The CDR3 reads CASSSPTGGDEKLFF. The CDR3 DNA is TGTGCCAGCAGCTCCCCGACAGGGGGCGATGAAAAACTGTTTTTT.

The gene calls are TRBV6-1 and TRBJ2-3, with 14 bases matching TRBD2. Germline-derived CDR1 and CDR2 are MNHNS and SASEGT. The CDR3 contains 17 residues. Unmatched junction bases numbered 9, after V lost 4 bases and J lost 6 bases. The CDR3 DNA reads as TGTGCCAGCAGTGGACTAGCGGGGGGGTTTGACTTCGATACGCAGTATTTT. Residues: CASSGLAGGFDFDTQYF.

The chain uses TRBV5-1 and TRBJ1-5; D not resolved. Germline CDR1 is SGHRS and CDR2 is YFSETQ. The CDR3 consists of 12 residues. V dropped 4 bases and J dropped 7 bases, with 9 bases sitting between them. CDR3 residues: CASSQLGQPQHF. CDR3 coding DNA: TGCGCCAGCAGCCAACTAGGGCAGCCCCAGCATTTT.